This T cell receptor (beta chain) was captured in a study of blood T cell repertoires in COVID-19. Germline V gene sequence: CDR1 SGHAT, CDR2 FQDESV (reference sequence). The CDR3 runs 17 residues. After removal of 0 bases from V and 9 bases from J, the junction contained 12 bases not matched to a gene. Here immunoSEQ multiplex PCR was the method, and the copy in TCRdb shows in-frame clones only, minus some. The sample lists about 46,000 clones, 75% to 90% occurring once. The J gene is TRBJ2-1, the V gene TRBV11-1; TRBD2 matches at 9 bases. The clonotype was recovered from a human donor in a cohort sampled during active COVID-19. The donor label of this sample is uncertain. Source material: peripheral blood. The CDR3 nucleotides are TGTGCCAGCAGCTTAGCGCGTGGGACTAGCCGTCGCGGTGAGCAGTTCTTC. Amino acids: CASSLARGTSRRGEQFF.